These 20 T cell receptor beta chains share one sample of origin, sequenced in a study of blood T cell repertoires in COVID-19. Clones were read by immunoSEQ multiplex PCR, and TCRdb kept only the in-frame ones, dropping some. The repertoire holds under 250,000 clones, with 65% to 90% as singletons. Sequencing used peripheral blood. The source of these receptors is a man between 45 and 60 years old with active or convalescent COVID-19.

The chain joins TRBV7-3 to TRBJ2-2, with D unclear. The CDR3 runs to 14 residues. From germline, CDR1 is SGHTA and CDR2 FQGTGA. V lost 0 bases to trimming and J lost 4 bases, with 6 bases between them. The chain's CDR3 is CASSLTSSTGELFF. In DNA, the CDR3 is TGTGCCAGCAGCTTAACGAGTTCCACCGGGGAGCTGTTTTTT.

The chain employs TRBV5-1 and TRBJ1-5; no firm D call. V lost 3 bases to trimming and J lost 6 bases, with 16 bases between them. The CDR3 runs to 15 residues. From germline, CDR1 is SGHRS and CDR2 YFSETQ. CDR3 in DNA: TGCGCCAGCAGCTCGGAGGGAGGGATCGGTCAGCCCCAGCATTTT. Its translation is CASSSEGGIGQPQHF.

This clone was picked up one time. This chain links TRBV28 with TRBJ2-1; 7 bases match TRBD2. J gave up 4 bases and V 3 bases, and 6 bases lay outside the gene matches. This CDR3 is 15 amino acids long. Germline CDR1 MDHEN, CDR2 SYDVKM. DNA for the CDR3: TGTGCCAGCAGTTTGGCGGGAGTGAAGTACAATGAGCAGTTCTTC. Encoded protein: CASSLAGVKYNEQFF.

The chain carries TRBV25-1 and TRBJ2-1, with 15 bases fitting TRBD2. The CDR3 totals 13 residues. Losses at the gene ends were 3 bases for V and 15 bases for J; bases not matched to a gene: 3. Germline V CDR1 and CDR2: MGHDK, SYGVNS. CDR3 region: CASSEGLAGGLFF. CDR3 bases: TGTGCCAGCAGTGAGGGACTAGCGGGAGGTTTGTTCTTC.

The chain joins TRBV7-2 to TRBJ2-2; the D gene is possibly TRBD2 (7 bases). Germline CDR1 and CDR2: SGHTA and FQGNSA. V lost 2 bases, J lost 4 bases, and 20 bases lay in between. The CDR3 is made up of 18 amino acids. CDR3 loop: CASSLLGPAGHFTGELFF. CDR3 DNA: TGTGCCAGCAGCTTACTTGGGCCAGCGGGACATTTCACCGGGGAGCTGTTTTTT. Variable domain in full (rest from reference TRBV7-2 and TRBJ2-2): GAGVSQSPSNKVTEKGKDVELRCDPISGHTALYWYRQSLGQGLEFLIYFQGNSAPDKSGLPSDRFSAERTGGSVSTLTIQRTQQEDSAVYLCASSLLGPAGHFTGELFFGEGSRLTVL.

The chain's CDR3 is CASSPKRVGETQYF. Written as DNA, the CDR3 is TGTGCCAGTTCCCCGAAGAGGGTTGGAGAGACCCAGTACTTC. This sequence joins TRBV28 and TRBJ2-5, with D possibly matching TRBD2 (5 bases). The CDR3 spans 14 residues. V was clipped by 9 bases and J by 4 bases, with 18 bases between them. The V gene's germline CDR1 is MDHEN and CDR2 SYDVKM.

The CDR3 coding sequence is TGCAGCGTTTTTGGGACAGATAACTATGGCTACACCTTC. Encoded protein: CSVFGTDNYGYTF. The V and J genes are TRBV29-1 and TRBJ1-2; TRBD1 matches 7 bases. The germline V gene has CDR1 SQVTM and CDR2 ANQGSEA. CDR3 length: 13 amino acids. Unmatched junction bases numbered 4, after V lost 5 bases and J lost 1 base.

The CDR3 DNA is TGTGCCAGTAGTATAACCACGACAGGGTACAATTCACCCCTCCACTTT. Protein sequence: CASSITTTGYNSPLHF. This rearrangement joins TRBV19 to TRBJ1-6, with 7 bases identical to TRBD1. With 2 bases clipped from V and 7 bases from J, the junction kept 8 bases outside the gene matches. The CDR3 has 16 residues. The germline gives CDR1 LNHDA, CDR2 SQIVND (reference sequence).

The chain joins TRBV2 to TRBJ2-2; TRBD1 matches at 10 bases. With V trimmed by 7 bases and J by 6 bases, 8 bases remained unmatched. Germline V CDR1 and CDR2: SNHLY, FYNNEI. The CDR3 is 15 amino acids. Written as DNA, the CDR3 is TGTGCCAGCAACCGGGACAGGGGTGGGTCCGGGGAGCTGTTTTTT. Protein product: CASNRDRGGSGELFF.

This clone was seen once. V gene TRBV5-4 combines with J gene TRBJ2-3; no firm D call. This CDR3 is 15 amino acids long. Germline values: CDR1 SGHNT, CDR2 YYREEE (reference sequence). Deletions cut 0 bases from V and 0 bases from J, with 8 bases between. The CDR3 region is CASSLEVRSTDTQYF. For the CDR3, the DNA is TGTGCCAGCAGCTTGGAAGTCCGGAGCACAGATACGCAGTATTTT.

V gene TRBV6-5 combines with J gene TRBJ1-1, with a possible D match to TRBD1 (6 bases). CDR3 length: 13 residues. V shed 11 bases and J shed 0 bases, with 13 bases lying between them. Per germline, CDR1 MNHEY and CDR2 SVGAGI. Here the CDR3 reads CASGGAVNTEAFF. For the CDR3, the DNA is TGTGCCTCGGGGGGGGCGGTGAACACTGAAGCTTTCTTT.

The rearrangement joins TRBV18 to TRBJ2-7, with D possibly TRBD1 on 5 matching bases. This CDR3 has 16 amino acids. Germline lookup yields CDR1 KGHSH and CDR2 LQKENI. The V gene lost 4 bases and the J gene lost 3 bases, with 19 bases spanning the gap. The CDR3 region has the DNA TGTGCCAGCTCACAACACTCGACAGAGACGGGCTACGAGCAGTACTTC. Its protein product is CASSQHSTETGYEQYF.

This chain uses TRBV2 with TRBJ2-2; 9 bases map to TRBD1. The CDR3 has 15 residues. Germline V gene sequence: CDR1 SNHLY, CDR2 FYNNEI. V shed 6 bases and J 0 bases; nucleotides not matched to a gene: 2. The CDR3 sequence is CASSRDRANTGELFF. In DNA, the CDR3 is TGTGCCAGCAGCCGGGACAGGGCGAACACCGGGGAGCTGTTTTTT.

The chain joins TRBV11-2 to TRBJ2-5; D not resolved. This CDR3 is built from 13 residues. With 4 bases removed from V and 5 bases from J, the gap between germline ends came to 11 bases. Germline CDR1 and CDR2: SGHAT and FQNNGV. The chain's CDR3 is CASSSRSRETQYF. For the CDR3, the DNA is TGTGCCAGCAGCTCGAGATCCCGGGAGACCCAGTACTTC.

V and J are TRBV28 and TRBJ1-1; 8 bases match TRBD1. Losses at the gene ends were 4 bases for V and 2 bases for J; bases not matched to a gene: 6. Germline V CDR1 and CDR2: MDHEN, SYDVKM. CDR3 size: 15 residues. CDR3 sequence: CASSSDRERNTEAFF. The CDR3 nucleotides read TGTGCCAGCAGTTCGGACAGGGAGCGAAACACTGAAGCTTTCTTT.

This clone has just one count. The rearrangement uses TRBV5-1 and TRBJ1-1; TRBD1 is a possible D gene (5 bases). This CDR3 has 14 amino acids. From germline, CDR1 is SGHRS and CDR2 YFSETQ. V was shortened by 2 bases and J by 1 base, with 9 bases between the two germline ends. CDR3 in DNA: TGCGCCAGCAGCTTCCTGACAGAGAACACTGAAGCTTTCTTT. Its protein product is CASSFLTENTEAFF.

The chain links TRBV28 to TRBJ1-4; D gene unclear. This CDR3 region has 12 residues. Trimming pared 2 bases from V and 8 bases from J, leaving 6 bases between. CDR1 is MDHEN, CDR2 SYDVKM, per germline. The CDR3 nucleotides read TGTGCCAGCAGTTTAGTACGGGAAAAACTGTTTTTT. Its protein product is CASSLVREKLFF.

The chain joins TRBV11-2 to TRBJ2-7; TRBD1 might be the D (7 bases). The V gene lost 5 bases and the J gene lost 7 bases, with 15 bases spanning the gap. This CDR3 spans 13 amino acids. Germline CDR1 SGHAT, CDR2 FQNNGV. The chain's CDR3 is CASSPTGRGEQYV. The CDR3 nucleotides read TGTGCCAGCAGCCCGACAGGGCGGGGAGAGCAGTACGTC.

This chain uses TRBV5-1 with TRBJ2-1, with D possibly being TRBD1 (6 bases). The CDR3 sequence is 15 residues long. Between the trimmed V and J ends, which lost 3 bases and 3 bases, there was a span of 13 bases. The germline CDR1 and CDR2 sequences are SGHRS and YFSETQ. The CDR3 region has the DNA TGCGCCAGCAGCTCAACAGGGTCGGGCTACAATGAGCAGTTCTTC. Its translation: CASSSTGSGYNEQFF.

The chain has TRBV7-2 and TRBJ2-1; 9 bases are shared with TRBD2. Germline V lookup: CDR1 SGHTA, CDR2 FQGNSA. The ends lost 5 bases at V and 9 bases at J; junction bases unmatched: 11. The CDR3 is 15 residues long. As DNA, the CDR3 is TGTGCCAGCAGCCCACAGGCGGGGGGGCTTAGTGAGCAGTTCTTC. Residues: CASSPQAGGLSEQFF.